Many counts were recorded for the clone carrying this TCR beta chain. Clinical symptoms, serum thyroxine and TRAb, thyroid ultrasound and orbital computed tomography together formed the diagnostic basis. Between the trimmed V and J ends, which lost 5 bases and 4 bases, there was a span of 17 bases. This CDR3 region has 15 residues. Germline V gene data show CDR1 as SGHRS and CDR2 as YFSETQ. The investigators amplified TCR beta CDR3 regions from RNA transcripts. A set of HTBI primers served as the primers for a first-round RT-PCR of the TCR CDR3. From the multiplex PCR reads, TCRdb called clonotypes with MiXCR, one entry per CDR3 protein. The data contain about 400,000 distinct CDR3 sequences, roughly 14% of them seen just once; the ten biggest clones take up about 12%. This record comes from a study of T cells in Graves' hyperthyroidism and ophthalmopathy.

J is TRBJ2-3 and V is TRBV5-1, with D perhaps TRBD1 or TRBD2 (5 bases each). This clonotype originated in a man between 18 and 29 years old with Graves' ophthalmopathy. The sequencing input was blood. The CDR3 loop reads CASRMPGGVPDTQYF. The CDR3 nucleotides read TGCGCCAGCAGGATGCCTGGGGGAGTACCAGATACGCAGTATTTT. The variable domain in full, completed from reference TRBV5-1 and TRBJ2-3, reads KAGVTQTPRYLIKTRGQQVTLSCSPISGHRSVSWYQQTPGQGLQFLFEYFSETQRNKGNFPGRFSGRQFSNSRSEMNVSTLELGDSALYLCASRMPGGVPDTQYFGPGTRLTVL.